This passage covers 24 T cell receptor beta chains from one sample sequenced in a study of circulating tumor DNA in untreated peripheral T-cell lymphoma. Produced via immunoSEQ multiplex PCR; TCRdb's table is partial and in-frame only. The top ten clones hold about 8.5% of a sample with under 3,000 clones, about 58% of them seen once. The sequencing sample was made of tumor tissue. The receptor source for this set is a human donor with peripheral T-cell lymphoma.

This clone has only a few counts. The chain combines TRBV12-2 with TRBJ2-3; TRBD2 is the table's D call, not checked against the DNA. TRBV12-2 represents a pseudogene. This CDR3 is built from 15 residues. DNA of the CDR3: TGTGCCAGTCTGTGGACTAGCGGGGGGGAGGATACGCAGTATTTT. It encodes CASLWTSGGEDTQYF.

V is TRBV18 and J is TRBJ1-6, with 7 bases identical to TRBD1. The length of the CDR3 is 16 residues. Per germline, CDR1 KGHSH and CDR2 LQKENI. With V trimmed by 3 bases and J by 10 bases, 12 bases remained unmatched. CDR3 in amino acids: CASSPLQGGGSSPLHF. The CDR3 coding sequence is TGTGCCAGCTCACCCCTCCAGGGGGGAGGTAGCTCACCCCTCCACTTT.

This chain uses TRBV10-2 with TRBJ2-1; 8 bases are a match to TRBD1. The CDR3 consists of 15 residues. Germline CDR1 reads WSHSY; CDR2 reads SAAADI. V trimming: 2 bases; J trimming: 3 bases; junction bases outside the gene matches: 3. CDR3 DNA: TGCGCCAGCAGTGAGGCAGGGGGCAACTACAATGAGCAGTTCTTC. Translation gives CASSEAGGNYNEQFF.

V and J are TRBV12-5 and TRBJ1-1; a possible D gene is TRBD1 (6 bases). The CDR3 sequence is 13 residues long. The germline V gene has CDR1 LGHNT and CDR2 FRNRAP. Written as DNA, the CDR3 is TGTGCCAGCTCCCAGGGGCCCGCCACTGAAGCTTTCTTT. It is translated as CASSQGPATEAFF.

This clone appeared a few times. V usage is TRBV30 and J usage is TRBJ1-1; D may be TRBD1 (6 bases). The CDR3 extends over 13 amino acids. CDR1 GTSNPN and CDR2 SVGIG come from the germline V gene (reference sequence). The ends were cut back, 5 bases at V and 1 base at J, with 11 bases in the middle. The CDR3 nucleotides are TGTGCCTGGGATCCGGGACAGAACACTGAAGCTTTCTTT. As protein: CAWDPGQNTEAFF.

This clone ranks as medium-sized (0.01 to 0.1%). The chain is built from TRBV6-8 and TRBJ1-1; 11 bases fit TRBD1. The junction had 5 bases not matched to a gene; V was cut back by 5 bases and J by 3 bases. CDR1 and CDR2 (germline): MNHGY, SAAAGT. The CDR3 has 15 residues. CDR3 in DNA: TGTGCCAGCAGTGACCCGGGACAGGGGGACACTGAAGCTTTCTTT. Protein sequence: CASSDPGQGDTEAFF.

This clone is labeled medium-sized. This sequence joins TRBV19 and TRBJ2-7; 8 bases are shared with TRBD1. V dropped 8 bases and J dropped 4; count of bases not matched to a gene: 10. The germline gives CDR1 LNHDA, CDR2 SQIVND (reference sequence). The CDR3 is 14 residues long. The CDR3 nucleotides read TGTGCCAGTCAGCGCACAGGGGGAATTTACGAGCAGTACTTC. It is translated as CASQRTGGIYEQYF.

V usage is TRBV5-1 and J usage is TRBJ1-4, with D possibly TRBD1 on 5 matching bases. V lost 0 bases, J lost 7 bases, and 10 bases lay in between. Germline CDR1 is SGHRS and CDR2 is YFSETQ. The CDR3 is 14 amino acids. In DNA form, the CDR3 reads TGCGCCAGCAGCTTGGGACAGATGAGTGAAAAACTGTTTTTT. It encodes CASSLGQMSEKLFF.

The rearrangement links TRBV7-7 to TRBJ2-5; D perhaps matches TRBD1 (6 bases). V was cut by 5 bases and J by 5 bases, with 21 bases left in between. The germline CDR1 and CDR2 sequences are SSHAT and FNYEAQ (reference sequence). The CDR3 is made up of 16 amino acids. CDR3 region: CASSPTSSGGAETQYF. The CDR3 nucleotides are TGTGCCAGCAGCCCCACGTCGAGTGGGGGCGCCGAGACCCAGTACTTC.

The chain is built from TRBV12-2 and TRBJ2-7; the table's D call TRBD1 went unverified against the DNA. TRBV12-2 counts as a pseudogene. The CDR3 sequence is 14 residues long. The CDR3 sequence: CATDPQGVAYEQYF. The CDR3, as DNA: TGTGCCACCGACCCGCAGGGTGTCGCCTACGAGCAGTACTTC.

The J gene is TRBJ1-6, the V gene TRBV12-5; D not certain. Per germline, CDR1 LGHNT and CDR2 FRNRAP. The CDR3 sequence is 14 residues long. With 1 base removed from V and 3 bases from J, the gap between germline ends came to 4 bases. The CDR3 loop reads CASGLEIYNSPLHF. The CDR3 DNA sequence: TGTGCTAGTGGTTTGGAGATCTATAATTCACCCCTCCACTTT.

This clone is labeled as large (0.1 to 1%). The V and J genes are TRBV6-8 and TRBJ2-3; 8 bases match TRBD1. The ends lost 4 bases at V and 0 bases at J; junction bases unmatched: 6. CDR3 length equals 16 residues. Per the germline V gene, CDR1 is MNHGY and CDR2 is SAAAGT. DNA for the CDR3: TGTGCCAGCAGTTGCGGACAGGGAGCTAGCACAGATACGCAGTATTTT. Amino acid sequence: CASSCGQGASTDTQYF.

By share, this clone ranks as medium-sized. This rearrangement joins TRBV28 to TRBJ1-6; unclear D gene. Trimming took off 5 bases at V and 0 bases at J, with 8 bases between the two ends. This CDR3 has 15 amino acids. CDR1 is MDHEN and CDR2 is SYDVKM in the germline V gene. The CDR3 spells CASSPQRSYNSPLHF. CDR3 in DNA: TGTGCCAGCAGTCCTCAGCGCTCCTATAATTCACCCCTCCACTTT. Variable domain in full (rest from reference TRBV28 and TRBJ1-6): DVKVTQSSRYLVKRTGEKVFLECVQDMDHENMFWYRQDPGLGLRLIYFSYDVKMKEKGDIPEGYSVSREKKERFSLILESASTNQTSMYLCASSPQRSYNSPLHFGNGTRLTVT.

The chain is built from TRBV19 and TRBJ2-1; 9 bases match TRBD2. From germline, CDR1 is LNHDA and CDR2 SQIVND (reference sequence). J gave up 7 bases and V 3 bases, and 7 bases lay outside the gene matches. This CDR3 region has 15 residues. The chain's CDR3 is CASSMIAGGLNEQFF. As DNA, the CDR3 is TGTGCCAGTAGTATGATTGCGGGGGGGCTAAATGAGCAGTTCTTC.

The chain has TRBV19 and TRBJ1-3, with D unresolved. CDR1 and CDR2 (germline): LNHDA, SQIVND (reference sequence). The CDR3 runs to 15 residues. Between the trimmed V and J ends, which lost 2 bases and 0 bases, there was a span of 8 bases. The CDR3 DNA follows: TGTGCCAGTAGTATAATAGAAGGCTCTGGAAACACCATATATTTT. Translation gives CASSIIEGSGNTIYF.

The rearrangement joins TRBV15 to TRBJ1-3; D perhaps matches TRBD1 (5 bases). This CDR3 comprises 15 residues. The V end was cut by 10 bases, the J end by 0 bases, with 16 bases between. Germline CDR1 reads LNHNV; CDR2 reads YYDKDF (reference sequence). This chain's CDR3 is CASRHDGGSGNTIYF. CDR3 in DNA: TGTGCCAGCCGCCATGACGGGGGCTCTGGAAACACCATATATTTT.

J is TRBJ1-3 and V is TRBV19; the D is unclear. Germline loops: CDR1 LNHDA, CDR2 SQIVND (reference sequence). The CDR3 is 13 amino acids. Trimming shortened V by 3 bases and J by 8 bases, and 11 bases separated the two germline ends. This CDR3 reads CASSMRGFDTIYF. Written as DNA, the CDR3 is TGTGCCAGTAGTATGAGAGGGTTTGACACCATATATTTT.

The table lists this clone with a few counts. The V gene is TRBV19, the J gene TRBJ2-7; D not resolved. Between the trimmed V and J ends, which lost 3 bases and 4 bases, there was a span of 10 bases. This CDR3 has 13 amino acids. CDR1 and CDR2 from the germline V gene are LNHDA and SQIVND (reference sequence). Written as DNA, the CDR3 is TGTGCCAGTAGTATTCGGCAGATGTACGAGCAGTACTTC. Its protein product is CASSIRQMYEQYF.

The V and J genes are TRBV16 and TRBJ1-1, with unresolved D. Trimming took off 4 bases at V and 3 bases at J, with 6 bases between the two ends. The CDR3 spans 12 residues. Germline V gene lookup returns CDR1 KGHSY and CDR2 FQNENV. CDR3 sequence (DNA): TGTGCCAGCAGCCTTCCTTACACTGAAGCTTTCTTT. Its translation is CASSLPYTEAFF.

This clone appeared a few times. The chain combines TRBV10-3 with TRBJ2-1, with D perhaps matching TRBD1 or TRBD2 (5 bases each). V lost 9 bases and J 3 bases, leaving 18 bases between the germline ends. The germline CDR1 and CDR2 sequences are ENHRY and SYGVKD. The CDR3 is 15 residues long. CDR3 amino acids: CAIPSWDGNYNEQFF. The CDR3 coding sequence is TGTGCCATTCCTTCCTGGGACGGAAACTACAATGAGCAGTTCTTC.

In this sample, this clone is medium-sized. J is TRBJ2-1 and V is TRBV19; no reliable D call. CDR3 size: 13 residues. Trimming pared 3 bases from V and 7 bases from J, leaving 10 bases between. Germline V gives CDR1 LNHDA, CDR2 SQIVND (reference sequence). CDR3 DNA sequence: TGTGCCAGTAGTATGATTGACGGGAATGAGCAGTTCTTC. It yields the protein CASSMIDGNEQFF.

V usage is TRBV14 and J usage is TRBJ2-6, with TRBD2 as a possible D gene (6 bases). Germline V CDR1 and CDR2: SGHDN, FVKESK. The CDR3 length is 19 residues. V was clipped by 0 bases and J by 2 bases, with 17 bases between them. DNA for the CDR3: TGTGCCAGCAGCCAAGATCGGGGGACTGGGGTACCTGGGGCCAACGTCCTGACTTTC. This gives the protein CASSQDRGTGVPGANVLTF.

The V gene is TRBV5-1, the J gene TRBJ2-3; 10 nucleotides match TRBD2. Germline lookup yields CDR1 SGHRS and CDR2 YFSETQ. CDR3 size: 18 residues. With 0 bases clipped from V and 2 bases from J, the junction kept 9 bases outside the gene matches. The CDR3 DNA reads TGCGCCAGCAGCTTGGCGGTGGCTAGCGGGGGCCTCACAGATACGCAGTATTTT. Residues: CASSLAVASGGLTDTQYF.

The V call is TRBV5-1, the J call TRBJ2-1, with D hard to call. The CDR3 consists of 15 residues. Per germline, CDR1 SGHRS and CDR2 YFSETQ. Trimming left V 0 bases short and J 4 bases short, with 11 bases between. The DNA for the CDR3 is TGCGCCAGCAGCTTGGGGAGTTACAAATACAATGAGCAGTTCTTC. As protein: CASSLGSYKYNEQFF.